This is a list of T cell receptor beta chains from one sample in a study of blood T cell repertoires in COVID-19. TCRdb keeps only in-frame clones here, not all; method: immunoSEQ multiplex PCR. The sample has 100,000 to 150,000 clones; about 89% are singletons. Sample: peripheral blood. These receptors were obtained from a woman in her sixties or seventies with acute or convalescent COVID-19. Both conserved end residues are part of each CDR3. A D gene is named only where the DNA matches it firmly.

v_call: TRBV11-2
j_call: TRBJ2-3
d_call: NA
cdr3_nt: TGTGCCAGCAGCCCCGGGTCAGATACGCAGTATTTT
cdr3_aa: CASSPGSDTQYF

v_call: TRBV6-1
j_call: TRBJ2-2
d_call: TRBD2
cdr3_nt: TGTGCCAGCAGTGCCCCCCTGGGGAGGACTAGCGGGGGTACCGGGGAGCTGTTTTTT
cdr3_aa: CASSAPLGRTSGGTGELFF

v_call: TRBV3-1/TRBV3-2
j_call: TRBJ1-6
d_call: NA
cdr3_nt: TGTGCCAGCAGCCAACAGGGCCAATCACCCCTCCACTTT
cdr3_aa: CASSQQGQSPLHF

v_call: TRBV5-8
j_call: TRBJ1-4
d_call: NA
cdr3_nt: TGTGCCAGCAGCCTGGGGAATCAAGGGGCGCGGGGAGAAAAACTGTTTTTT
cdr3_aa: CASSLGNQGARGEKLFF

v_call: TRBV2
j_call: TRBJ1-1
d_call: TRBD1
cdr3_nt: TGTGCCAGCAGGGGGGACAGGGGTGAAGCTTTCTTT
cdr3_aa: CASRGDRGEAFF

v_call: TRBV11-2
j_call: TRBJ2-7
d_call: NA
cdr3_nt: TGTGCCAGCAGCCCCGACTCTTACGAGCAGTACTTC
cdr3_aa: CASSPDSYEQYF

v_call: TRBV4-2
j_call: TRBJ1-2
d_call: NA
cdr3_nt: TGTGCCAGCAGCCAAGAAGTGGGGGCAGTCAACTATGGCTACACCTTC
cdr3_aa: CASSQEVGAVNYGYTF

v_call: TRBV4-1
j_call: TRBJ1-2
d_call: NA
cdr3_nt: TGCGCCAGCAGCCAAGATGACACCCCTAACTATGGCTACACCTTC
cdr3_aa: CASSQDDTPNYGYTF

v_call: TRBV19
j_call: TRBJ1-1
d_call: NA
cdr3_nt: TGTGCCAGTAGACAGGGTGGCACTGAAGCTTTCTTT
cdr3_aa: CASRQGGTEAFF

v_call: TRBV11-3
j_call: TRBJ1-2
d_call: TRBD1
cdr3_nt: TGTGCCAGCAGCTCGGGACAGAACTATGGCTACACCTTC
cdr3_aa: CASSSGQNYGYTF